The 10 T cell receptor beta chains below come from one sample, sequenced in a study of blood T cell repertoires in COVID-19. TCRdb's copy holds only in-frame clones and misses some; the assay was immunoSEQ multiplex PCR. The top ten clones hold about 10% of a sample with about 68,000 clones, around 82% of them seen once. The sample comprised peripheral blood. Receptors were obtained from a man in his forties or fifties with active COVID-19.

J is TRBJ2-1 and V is TRBV7-6, with 9 bases lining up with TRBD2. V lost 3 bases to trimming and J lost 4 bases; unmatched junction nucleotides: 7. The germline V gene has CDR1 SGHVS and CDR2 FNYEAQ. The CDR3 consists of 16 residues. The CDR3 DNA follows: TGTGCCAGCAGCTTGGCTAGCGGGAAGCAATACAATGAGCAGTTCTTC. Amino acids: CASSLASGKQYNEQFF.

The J gene is TRBJ1-5, the V gene TRBV18, with D tentatively TRBD1 (5 bases). V lost 2 bases to trimming and J lost 1 base, with 12 bases between them. Germline V CDR1 and CDR2: KGHSH, LQKENI. The CDR3 sequence is 16 residues long. For the CDR3, the DNA is TGTGCCAGCTCACCAGGCAGGGTCAGGAGCAATCAGCCCCAGCATTTT. Amino acids: CASSPGRVRSNQPQHF. Using reference TRBV18 and TRBJ1-5 for the parts outside the CDR3, the full variable domain is NAGVMQNPRHLVRRRGQEARLRCSPMKGHSHVYWYRQLPEEGLKFMVYLQKENIIDESGMPKERFSAEFPKEGPSILRIQQVVRGDSAAYFCASSPGRVRSNQPQHFGDGTRLSIL.

This chain uses TRBV18 with TRBJ1-2; TRBD1 is a possible D gene (5 bases). The V end lost 3 bases, the J end lost 5 bases, and 13 bases lay between the germline ends. There are 14 residues in the CDR3. CDR1 and CDR2 from the germline V gene are KGHSH and LQKENI. CDR3 bases: TGTGCCAGCTCACCGACAGACTCCCGGTATGGCTACACCTTC. Encoded protein: CASSPTDSRYGYTF.

This rearrangement joins TRBV30 to TRBJ2-3; D gene unclear. CDR3 size: 12 residues. V dropped 4 bases and J dropped 2 bases, with 7 bases sitting between them. Germline values: CDR1 GTSNPN, CDR2 SVGIG (reference sequence). CDR3: CAWTTFTDTQYF. In nucleotides, the CDR3 is TGTGCCTGGACTACCTTCACAGATACGCAGTATTTT.

This clone showed up just once. The genes are TRBV27 and TRBJ1-1; TRBD1 matches 8 bases. The CDR3 extends over 16 amino acids. J was trimmed by 1 base and V by 8 bases; bases with no gene match: 12. CDR1 and CDR2 from the germline V gene are MNHEY and SMNVEV (reference sequence). The CDR3 DNA is TGTGCCAGCTGGGGGACAGGTCAATCAAGGAACACTGAAGCTTTCTTT. It specifies CASWGTGQSRNTEAFF.

V is TRBV7-9 and J is TRBJ1-2; D unclear. The V gene lost 0 bases and the J gene lost 1 base, with 12 bases spanning the gap. The germline V gene has CDR1 SEHNR and CDR2 FQNEAQ (reference sequence). The CDR3 totals 16 residues. CDR3 sequence reads: CASSLARGQFNYGYTF. The CDR3 DNA reads as TGTGCCAGCAGCTTAGCGCGGGGTCAGTTTAACTATGGCTACACCTTC. Based on the CDR3 plus reference TRBV7-9 and TRBJ1-2, the full variable domain is DTGVSQNPRHKITKRGQNVTFRCDPISEHNRLYWYRQTLGQGPEFLTYFQNEAQLEKSRLLSDRFSAERPKGSFSTLEIQRTEQGDSAMYLCASSLARGQFNYGYTFGSGTRLTVV.

The CDR3 reads CASSEDRSNYGYTF. CDR3 coding DNA: TGTGCCAGCAGCGAGGACAGGAGCAACTATGGCTACACCTTC. V is TRBV7-2 and J is TRBJ1-2; 7 bases match TRBD1. This CDR3 region has 14 residues. Germline V gives CDR1 SGHTA, CDR2 FQGNSA. The trim removed 5 bases at V and 2 bases at J, leaving 5 bases unmatched.

The table lists this clone with a few counts. Different DNA sequences within this sample yield the same CDR3. The chain is built from TRBV19 and TRBJ2-1; TRBD2 aligns across 10 bases. There are 14 residues in the CDR3. V gave up 8 bases and J gave up 5 bases; unmatched junction bases: 6. Germline V gives CDR1 LNHDA, CDR2 SQIVND (reference sequence). The CDR3 nucleotides read TGTGCCAGTCGTCTAGCGGGAGTCAACAATGAGCAGTTCTTC. It encodes CASRLAGVNNEQFF.

The rearrangement links TRBV2 to TRBJ2-4; possibly TRBD1 for D (6 bases). Germline assignment: CDR1 SNHLY and CDR2 FYNNEI. CDR3 length: 15 residues. Trimming shortened V by 6 bases and J by 2 bases, and 14 bases separated the two germline ends. CDR3 region: CASSPDRSTKNIQYF. CDR3 in DNA: TGTGCCAGCAGCCCTGACAGGTCAACCAAAAACATTCAGTACTTC.

The V call is TRBV5-4, the J call TRBJ2-1; 9 positions agree with TRBD2. The V segment lost 3 bases and the J segment 0 bases; nucleotides outside the gene matches: 10. Germline V CDR1 and CDR2: SGHNT, YYREEE (reference sequence). The CDR3 runs 18 residues. The CDR3 DNA reads TGTGCCAGCAGCTCCCTGGGTAGCGGGGGCAGCTCCTACAATGAGCAGTTCTTC. Translated, it gives CASSSLGSGGSSYNEQFF.